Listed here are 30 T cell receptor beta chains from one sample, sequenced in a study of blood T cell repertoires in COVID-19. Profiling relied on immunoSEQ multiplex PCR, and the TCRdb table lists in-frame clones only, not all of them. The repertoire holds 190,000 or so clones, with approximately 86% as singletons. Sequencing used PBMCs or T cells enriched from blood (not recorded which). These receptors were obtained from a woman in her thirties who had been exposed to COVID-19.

The CDR3 region is CASSQEGSDRAGGYTF. CDR3 sequence (DNA): TGTGCCAGCAGCCAAGAAGGCTCCGACAGGGCTGGGGGCTACACCTTC. J is TRBJ1-2 and V is TRBV3-1 (or the pseudogene TRBV3-2); 7 nucleotides agree with TRBD1. V trimming: 0 bases; J trimming: 8 bases; junction bases outside the gene matches: 12. Germline V gene data show CDR1 as LGHDT and CDR2 as YNNKEL (reference sequence). The CDR3 has 16 residues.

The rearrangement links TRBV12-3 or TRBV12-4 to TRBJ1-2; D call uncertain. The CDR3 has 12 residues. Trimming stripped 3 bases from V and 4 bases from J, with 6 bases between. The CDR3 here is CASSFGSYGYTF. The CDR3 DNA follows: TGTGCCAGCAGTTTTGGCAGCTATGGCTACACCTTC.

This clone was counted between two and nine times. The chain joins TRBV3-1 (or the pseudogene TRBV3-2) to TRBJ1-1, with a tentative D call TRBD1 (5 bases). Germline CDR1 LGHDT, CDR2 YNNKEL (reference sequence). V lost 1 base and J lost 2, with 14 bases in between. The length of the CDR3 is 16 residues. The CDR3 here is CASSQGGGNGNTEAFF. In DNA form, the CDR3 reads TGTGCCAGCAGCCAAGGGGGGGGTAACGGAAACACTGAAGCTTTCTTT.

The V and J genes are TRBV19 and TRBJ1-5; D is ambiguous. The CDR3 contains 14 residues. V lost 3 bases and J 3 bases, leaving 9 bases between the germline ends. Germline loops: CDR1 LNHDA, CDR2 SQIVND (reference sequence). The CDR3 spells CASSMQTFNQPQHF. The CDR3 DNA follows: TGTGCCAGTAGTATGCAGACTTTCAATCAGCCCCAGCATTTT.

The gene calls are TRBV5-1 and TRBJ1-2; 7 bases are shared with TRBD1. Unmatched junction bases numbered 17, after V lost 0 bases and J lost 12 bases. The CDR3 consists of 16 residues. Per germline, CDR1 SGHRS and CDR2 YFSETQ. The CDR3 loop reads CASSLAGSQGGGIDTF. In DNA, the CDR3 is TGCGCCAGCAGCTTGGCCGGATCTCAAGGGGGCGGGATTGACACCTTC. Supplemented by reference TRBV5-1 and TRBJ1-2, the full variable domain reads KAGVTQTPRYLIKTRGQQVTLSCSPISGHRSVSWYQQTPGQGLQFLFEYFSETQRNKGNFPGRFSGRQFSNSRSEMNVSTLELGDSALYLCASSLAGSQGGGIDTFGSGTRLTVV.

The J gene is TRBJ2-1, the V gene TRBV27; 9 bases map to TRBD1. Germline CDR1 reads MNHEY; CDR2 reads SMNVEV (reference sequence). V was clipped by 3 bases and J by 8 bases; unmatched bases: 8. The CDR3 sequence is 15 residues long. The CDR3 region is CASSFRDREGDEQFF. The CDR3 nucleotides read TGTGCCAGCAGTTTCCGGGACAGGGAAGGCGATGAGCAGTTCTTC.

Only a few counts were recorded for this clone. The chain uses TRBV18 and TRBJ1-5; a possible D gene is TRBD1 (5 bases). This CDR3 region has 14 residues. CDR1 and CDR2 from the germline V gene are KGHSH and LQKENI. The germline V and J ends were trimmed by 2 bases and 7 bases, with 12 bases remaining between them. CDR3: CASSPRQPDQPQHF. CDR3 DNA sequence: TGTGCCAGCTCACCAAGACAGCCAGACCAGCCCCAGCATTTT.

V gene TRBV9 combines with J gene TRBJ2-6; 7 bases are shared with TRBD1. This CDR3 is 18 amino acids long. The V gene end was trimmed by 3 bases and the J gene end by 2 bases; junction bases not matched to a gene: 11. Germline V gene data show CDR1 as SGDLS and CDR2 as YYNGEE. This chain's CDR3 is CASSAPGDRRTGANVLTF. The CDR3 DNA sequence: TGTGCCAGCAGCGCCCCCGGGGACAGAAGAACTGGGGCCAACGTCCTGACTTTC. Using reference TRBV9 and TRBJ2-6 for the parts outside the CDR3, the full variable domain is DSGVTQTPKHLITATGQRVTLRCSPRSGDLSVYWYQQSLDQGLQFLIQYYNGEERAKGNILERFSAQQFPDLHSELNLSSLELGDSALYFCASSAPGDRRTGANVLTFGAGSRLTVL.

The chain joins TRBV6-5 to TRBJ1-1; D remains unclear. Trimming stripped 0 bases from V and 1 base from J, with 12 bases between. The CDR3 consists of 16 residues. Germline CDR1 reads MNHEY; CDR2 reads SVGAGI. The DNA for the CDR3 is TGTGCCAGCAGTTACTCGAGGCGACGGGAGAACACTGAAGCTTTCTTT. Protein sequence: CASSYSRRRENTEAFF.

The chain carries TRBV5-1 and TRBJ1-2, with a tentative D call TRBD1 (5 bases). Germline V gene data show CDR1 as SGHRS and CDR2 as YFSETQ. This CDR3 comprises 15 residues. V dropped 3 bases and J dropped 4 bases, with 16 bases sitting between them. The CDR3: CASSSGSQGIYGYTF. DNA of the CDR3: TGCGCCAGCAGCTCAGGCTCTCAGGGTATCTATGGCTACACCTTC.

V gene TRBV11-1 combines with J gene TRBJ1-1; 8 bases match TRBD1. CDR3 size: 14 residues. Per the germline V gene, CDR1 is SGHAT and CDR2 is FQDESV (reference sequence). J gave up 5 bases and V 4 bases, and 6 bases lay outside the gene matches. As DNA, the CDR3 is TGTGCCAGCAGCTCGCAGGGGGCTGAAACTGAAGCTTTCTTT. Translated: CASSSQGAETEAFF.

CDR3 nucleotides: TGTGCCAGCAGCGTAACCGGGACTGGGAATGAAAAACTGTTTTTT. Translated: CASSVTGTGNEKLFF. The chain couples TRBV9 to TRBJ1-4, with D maybe TRBD1 (5 bases). CDR1 is SGDLS and CDR2 is YYNGEE in the germline V gene. The CDR3 sequence is 15 residues long. V gave up 1 base and J gave up 5 bases, with 12 bases separating them.

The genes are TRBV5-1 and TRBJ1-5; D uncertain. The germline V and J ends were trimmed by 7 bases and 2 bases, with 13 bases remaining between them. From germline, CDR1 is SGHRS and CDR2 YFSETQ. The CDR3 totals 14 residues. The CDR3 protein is CASLRMSGNQPQHF. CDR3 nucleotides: TGCGCCAGCCTGCGGATGTCCGGCAATCAGCCCCAGCATTTT.

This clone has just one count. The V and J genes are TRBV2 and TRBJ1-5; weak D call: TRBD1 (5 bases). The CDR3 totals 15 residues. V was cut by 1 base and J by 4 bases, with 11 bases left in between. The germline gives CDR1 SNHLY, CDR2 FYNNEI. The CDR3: CASSEEGARNQPQHF. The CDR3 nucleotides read TGTGCCAGCAGTGAAGAAGGGGCGAGGAATCAGCCCCAGCATTTT. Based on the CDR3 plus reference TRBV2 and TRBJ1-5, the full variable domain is EPEVTQTPSHQVTQMGQEVILRCVPISNHLYFYWYRQILGQKVEFLVSFYNNEISEKSEIFDDQFSVERPDGSNFTLKIRSTKLEDSAMYFCASSEEGARNQPQHFGDGTRLSIL.

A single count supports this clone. The CDR3 loop reads CASSRGQGGGNEKLFF. CDR3 DNA: TGTGCCAGCTCACGGGGACAGGGAGGAGGCAATGAAAAACTGTTTTTT. This chain joins TRBV18 and TRBJ1-4; 9 bases line up with TRBD1. The V gene end was trimmed by 4 bases and the J gene end by 5 bases; junction bases not matched to a gene: 8. The CDR3 has 16 residues. Germline V gene sequence: CDR1 KGHSH, CDR2 LQKENI.

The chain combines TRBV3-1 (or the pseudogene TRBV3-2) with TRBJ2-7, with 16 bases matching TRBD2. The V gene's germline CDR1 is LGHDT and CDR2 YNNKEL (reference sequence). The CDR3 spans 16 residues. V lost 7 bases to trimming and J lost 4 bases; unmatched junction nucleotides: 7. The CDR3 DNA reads TGTGCCAGCACCCCGGGACTAGCGGGGGGGCCTTACGAGCAGTACTTC. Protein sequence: CASTPGLAGGPYEQYF.

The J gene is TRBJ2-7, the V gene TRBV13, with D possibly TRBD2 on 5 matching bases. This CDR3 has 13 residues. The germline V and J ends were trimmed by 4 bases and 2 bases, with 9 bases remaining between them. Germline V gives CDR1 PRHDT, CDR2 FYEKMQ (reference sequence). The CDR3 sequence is CASSSGIPYEQYF. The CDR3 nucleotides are TGTGCCAGCAGCTCCGGGATTCCCTACGAGCAGTACTTC.

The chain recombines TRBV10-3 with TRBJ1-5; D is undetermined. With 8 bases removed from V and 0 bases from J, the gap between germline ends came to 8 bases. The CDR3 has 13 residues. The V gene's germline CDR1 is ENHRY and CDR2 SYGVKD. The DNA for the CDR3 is TGTGCCATCGGGCAGGCTAGCAATCAGCCCCAGCATTTT. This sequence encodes CAIGQASNQPQHF.

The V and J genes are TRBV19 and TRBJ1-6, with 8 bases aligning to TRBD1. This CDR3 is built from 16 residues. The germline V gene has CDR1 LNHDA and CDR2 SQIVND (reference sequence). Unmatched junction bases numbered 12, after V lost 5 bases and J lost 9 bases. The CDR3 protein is CASSPTTGGGSSPLHF. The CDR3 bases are TGTGCCAGTAGTCCCACCACAGGGGGAGGGAGTTCACCCCTCCACTTT.

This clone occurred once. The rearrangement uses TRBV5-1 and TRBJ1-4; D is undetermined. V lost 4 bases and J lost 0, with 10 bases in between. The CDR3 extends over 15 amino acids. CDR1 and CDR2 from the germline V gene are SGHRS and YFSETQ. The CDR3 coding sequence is TGCGCCAGCAGCCCTGCAGGAACAACTAATGAAAAACTGTTTTTT. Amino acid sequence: CASSPAGTTNEKLFF. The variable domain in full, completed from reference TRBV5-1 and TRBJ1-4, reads KAGVTQTPRYLIKTRGQQVTLSCSPISGHRSVSWYQQTPGQGLQFLFEYFSETQRNKGNFPGRFSGRQFSNSRSEMNVSTLELGDSALYLCASSPAGTTNEKLFFGSGTQLSVL.

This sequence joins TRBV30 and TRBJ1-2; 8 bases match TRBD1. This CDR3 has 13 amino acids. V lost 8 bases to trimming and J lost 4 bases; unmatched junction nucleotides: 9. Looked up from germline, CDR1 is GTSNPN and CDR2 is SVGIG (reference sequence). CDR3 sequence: CAVNTGGAYGYTF. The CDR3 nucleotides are TGTGCCGTGAACACAGGGGGTGCCTATGGCTACACCTTC.

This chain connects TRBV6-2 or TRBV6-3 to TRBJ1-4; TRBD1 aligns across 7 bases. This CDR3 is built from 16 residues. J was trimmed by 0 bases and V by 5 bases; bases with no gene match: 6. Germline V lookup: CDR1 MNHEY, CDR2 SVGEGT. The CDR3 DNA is TGTGCCAGCAGTCGGGTCGACAGGGCAACTAATGAAAAACTGTTTTTT. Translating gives CASSRVDRATNEKLFF.

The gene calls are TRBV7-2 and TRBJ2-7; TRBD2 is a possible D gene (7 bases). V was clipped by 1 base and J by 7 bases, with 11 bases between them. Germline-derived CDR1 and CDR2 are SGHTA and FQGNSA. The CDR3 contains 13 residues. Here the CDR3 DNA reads TGTGCCAGCAGCTTAGGGACAGCGGGGGAGCAGTACTTC. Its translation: CASSLGTAGEQYF.

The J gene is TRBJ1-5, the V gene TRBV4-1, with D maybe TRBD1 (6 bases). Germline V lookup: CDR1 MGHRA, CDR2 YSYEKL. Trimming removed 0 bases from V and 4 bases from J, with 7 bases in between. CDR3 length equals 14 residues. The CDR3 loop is CASSQDRGNQPQHF. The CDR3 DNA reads TGCGCCAGCAGCCAAGACAGGGGTAATCAGCCCCAGCATTTT.

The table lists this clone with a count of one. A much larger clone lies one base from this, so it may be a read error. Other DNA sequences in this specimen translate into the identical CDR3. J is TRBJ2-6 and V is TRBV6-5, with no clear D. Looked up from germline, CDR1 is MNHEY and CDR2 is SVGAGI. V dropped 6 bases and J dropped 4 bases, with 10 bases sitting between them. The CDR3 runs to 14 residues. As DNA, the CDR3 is TGTGCCAGCAGCGCGCGCGCGGGGGCCAACGTCCTGACTTTC. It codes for CASSARAGANVLTF.

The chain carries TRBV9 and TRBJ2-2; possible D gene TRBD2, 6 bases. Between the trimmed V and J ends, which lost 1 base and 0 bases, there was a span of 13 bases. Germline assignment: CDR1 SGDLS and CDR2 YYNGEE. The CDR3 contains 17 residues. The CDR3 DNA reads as TGTGCCAGCAGCGTATCCCGGGCTAGCGCGAACACCGGGGAGCTGTTTTTT. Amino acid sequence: CASSVSRASANTGELFF.

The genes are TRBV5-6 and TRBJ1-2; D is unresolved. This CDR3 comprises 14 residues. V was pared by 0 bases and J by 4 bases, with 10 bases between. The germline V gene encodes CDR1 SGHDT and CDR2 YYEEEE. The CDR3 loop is CASSLGGEGYGYTF. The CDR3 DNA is TGTGCCAGCAGCTTGGGAGGAGAGGGCTATGGCTACACCTTC.

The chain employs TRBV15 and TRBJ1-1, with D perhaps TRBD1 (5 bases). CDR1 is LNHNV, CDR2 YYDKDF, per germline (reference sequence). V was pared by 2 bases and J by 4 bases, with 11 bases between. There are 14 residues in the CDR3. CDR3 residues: CATSRPPGSTEAFF. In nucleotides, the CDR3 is TGTGCCACCAGCAGACCACCAGGGTCCACTGAAGCTTTCTTT.

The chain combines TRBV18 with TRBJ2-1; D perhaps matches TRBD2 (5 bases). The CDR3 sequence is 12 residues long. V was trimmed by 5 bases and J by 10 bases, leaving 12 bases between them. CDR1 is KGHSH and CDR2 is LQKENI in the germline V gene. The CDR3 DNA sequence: TGTGCCAGCTCATCCACCCGGGAAGAGCAGTTCTTC. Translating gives CASSSTREEQFF.

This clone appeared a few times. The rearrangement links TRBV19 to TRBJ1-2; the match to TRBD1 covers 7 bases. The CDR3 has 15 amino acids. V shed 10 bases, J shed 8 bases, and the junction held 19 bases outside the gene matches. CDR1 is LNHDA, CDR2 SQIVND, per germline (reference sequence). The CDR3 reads CATGPVSSTGRGYTF. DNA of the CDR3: TGTGCCACCGGTCCCGTCTCCTCGACAGGGAGAGGCTACACCTTC.